This TCR beta chain appears in the sequencing data of a study of shared clonotypes between healthy human individuals (TCRdb year 2020). Study-wide context: Two women and a few men aged 18 to 49 years were included in the cohort. For each donor, CD4 naive and CD4 memory were each given three plates, CD8 naive was given two plates, and CD8 memory was given one plate. To estimate repertoire size and how much clonotypes are shared between individuals, the study performed deep sequencing of blood TCR repertoires from five healthy adults. Different laboratories and diverse techniques were used to prepare libraries and sequence TCR repertoires, to increase sequencing depth and limit assay-specific biases. Per donor, leukapheresis produced somewhere between about 0.9 and 9.5 billion PBMCs. The paper as a whole reports these results and caveats: Sampling was limited to blood, and TCR repertoires in tissue likely differ from TCR repertoires in blood. Clonotypes shared by all four sorted-subset donors showed higher generation probabilities than non-shared clonotypes. Pairwise subsampling led to the expectation that sequencing depth would affect the degree of clonotype sharing among donors. Estimated clonotype richness was generally larger for naive than for memory subsets. Because the study included a small number of donors, the genetic and exposure-history diversity represented was limited. Even with the large sequencing depth, rarefaction of the sorted-subset datasets indicated that sequencing was incomplete. Across four donors, approximately 5% of naive CD4, approximately 4% of naive CD8, under 2.5% of memory CD4, and 0.4% of memory CD8 clonotypes were shared.

Including the terminal cysteine and phenylalanine, the CDR3 comprises 19 residues. Only the CDR3 DNA stays, 57 bases, in frame from base 1. V is reduced by 0 bases and J by 0 bases, leaving a spacing of 20 bases between them. The germline V gene sets CDR1 to LGHNA and CDR2 to YSLEER. For this clone: What this receptor recognizes is not known. The record has no base qualities; no much larger clone is one base away.

CD8 naive samples were obtained by positive selection for CCR7 among CD45RO-negative cells, yielding a CD45RA+CCR7+ population from which TemRA cells were excluded. The donors were healthy, HIV-negative adults with no recently reported acute infections or vaccinations. Only Caucasian adults living in Nashville, Tennessee, USA were represented among the donors. After blood collection by leukapheresis, PBMCs were isolated using Ficoll-Histopaque density gradient centrifugation and then cryopreserved in the vapor phase of liquid nitrogen. Analytical flow cytometry was used to check the purity and quantity of each magnetically sorted T cell population. Each sorted fraction had its genomic DNA isolated and then quantified by UV absorbance on a Nanodrop 2000c. Using the deep immunoSEQ assay, multiplex PCR amplified TCR CDR3 regions from genomic DNA. Extracted genomic DNA from each cell subset was spread evenly across all wells of several immunoSEQ 96-well plates, with each plate serving as a replicate. Each replicate PCR for sorted subsets received about 200 ng genomic DNA, equal to tens of thousands of T cell genomes. The purified libraries were quantified using a Qubit 3.0 fluorometer, sized with a Bioanalyzer 2100, and then quantified again using the KAPA Library Quantification kit. Every immunoSEQ 96-well plate was sequenced on a separate single-read 150-cycle Illumina NextSeq 550 flow cell. The paper's data handling went like this. Because the immunoSEQ output included only junctional sequences and no quality scores, the filtering could not be the same as the filtering used for full-length reads. To assign V/J genes and CDR3, sequences were annotated using PyIR, a Python wrapper for IgBLAST v1.9, with IMGT germline references. Reads were removed for weak V/J assignments (E-value above 1e-6), missing CDR3, stop codons, out-of-frame junctions, or ambiguous translated residues. V3J clonotypes were defined as sequences sharing the same inferred V gene, J gene, and CDR3 amino acid sequence. Percentage overlap between repertoires was calculated by dividing the number of shared unique clonotypes by the size of the smaller repertoire. RTK rarefaction, the Chao1 estimator, and Recon v2.1 estimates of unobserved clonotypes were used to assess repertoire richness. Generation probabilities for all TCRbeta clonotypes obtained by the gDNA method from a few donors were computed using OLGA. TCRdb limited this immuneACCESS table to in-frame rearrangements with V and J called. A share of clones is missing; checked studies link under half to unresolved V genes, and the rest is unexplained. The V and J calls and clone size are taken from that table; D and trimming were inferred from the DNA. This sample has just over 2,000,000 clones in its table, and about 95% of those were observed once. In total, the top ten clones hold about 1.1% of the sample.

This sequence was found in a man aged 18 to 30 in good health. The rearrangement combines TRBV4-3 with TRBJ2-5, with the D gene call left open. The specimen was naive CD8+ T cells sorted from blood. Taken with the paper, the label for cell subset or site translates to: CD45RA+CCR7+. The CDR3 region: CASSQDLSPELPNQETQYF. The nucleotides are TGCGCCAGCAGCCAAGATCTTAGCCCAGAATTACCAAACCAAGAGACCCAGTACTTC.